The 22 T cell receptor beta chains below were found in one sample sequenced in a study of T cell changes during pregnancy in multiple sclerosis. Repertoires were generated with immunoSEQ multiplex PCR, while TCRdb's copy carries only in-frame clones and drops some. The table records under 60,000 clones, 80% to 95% of them present only once. The specimen comprised CD4+ T cells from peripheral blood mononuclear cells, sampled after pregnancy. The receptors derive from a female donor with multiple sclerosis, enrolled in a pregnancy study.

The CDR3 region has the DNA TGTGCCAGCAGTTACGAGGCAGCATCAACTAATGAAAAACTGTTTTTT. Translated, it gives CASSYEAASTNEKLFF. V and J are TRBV6-5 and TRBJ1-4; D gene uncertain. The V gene lost 2 bases and the J gene lost 0 bases, with 10 bases spanning the gap. Per the germline V gene, CDR1 is MNHEY and CDR2 is SVGAGI. The CDR3 contains 16 residues.

The genes are TRBV10-3 and TRBJ2-2, with 10 bases that match TRBD2. Germline values: CDR1 ENHRY, CDR2 SYGVKD. Losses at the gene ends were 7 bases for V and 1 base for J; bases not matched to a gene: 9. The CDR3 is 17 residues long. Here the CDR3 DNA reads TGTGCCATCAAACGGGCTAGCGGGAGTCTGAACACCGGGGAGCTGTTTTTT. Translation gives CAIKRASGSLNTGELFF.

The chain has TRBV28 and TRBJ2-7; TRBD2 is a possible D gene (7 bases). The length of the CDR3 is 15 residues. The germline V and J ends were trimmed by 6 bases and 3 bases, with 18 bases remaining between them. CDR1 is MDHEN, CDR2 SYDVKM, per germline. The CDR3 region has the DNA TGTGCCAGCAGCCCTGGGGGGGCAGGGAGCTACGAGCAGTACTTC. It translates to CASSPGGAGSYEQYF.

About this clone itself: The sample has other DNA sequences that encode this CDR3 too. J is TRBJ2-2 and V is TRBV7-9; D not resolved. CDR1 is SEHNR and CDR2 is FQNEAQ in the germline V gene (reference sequence). Trimming removed 0 bases from V and 2 bases from J, with 7 bases in between. CDR3 size: 15 residues. In nucleotides, the CDR3 is TGTGCCAGCAGCTTAGCGAGAGGAAACACCGGGGAGCTGTTTTTT. Residues: CASSLARGNTGELFF.

This chain links TRBV7-4 with TRBJ2-3; D possibly corresponds to TRBD1 (5 bases). The V end lost 5 bases, the J end lost 5 bases, and 23 bases lay between the germline ends. There are 17 residues in the CDR3. Germline CDR1 is SGHVT and CDR2 is SQSDAQ. Written as DNA, the CDR3 is TGTGCCAGCAGCCCCCCAGGGTCAGGGTGGATTAAAGATACGCAGTATTTT. Translation: CASSPPGSGWIKDTQYF.

The CDR3 protein is CASSRRGLAGVDQFF. In DNA, the CDR3 is TGTGCCAGCAGTCGCAGGGGACTAGCGGGAGTAGATCAGTTCTTC. The rearrangement joins TRBV28 to TRBJ2-1; 14 nucleotides line up with TRBD2. The CDR3 sequence is 15 residues long. The V gene's germline CDR1 is MDHEN and CDR2 SYDVKM. The ends lost 5 bases at V and 13 bases at J; junction bases unmatched: 10.

The rearrangement links TRBV10-3 to TRBJ2-1, with 7 bases that match TRBD1. The CDR3 totals 13 residues. CDR1 and CDR2 (germline): ENHRY, SYGVKD. J gave up 10 bases and V 2 bases, and 5 bases lay outside the gene matches. The CDR3 is CAISEGQANEQFF. In nucleotides, the CDR3 is TGTGCCATCAGTGAGGGACAGGCCAACGAGCAGTTCTTC.

The V gene is TRBV2, the J gene TRBJ2-5, with 9 nucleotides matching TRBD1. V dropped 6 bases and J dropped 5; count of bases not matched to a gene: 10. CDR3 size: 15 residues. Germline assignment: CDR1 SNHLY and CDR2 FYNNEI. This CDR3 reads CASRLPGQGGETQYF. Written as DNA, the CDR3 is TGTGCCAGCAGACTACCGGGACAGGGTGGCGAGACCCAGTACTTC.

The chain carries TRBV5-1 and TRBJ2-5, with TRBD1 matching over 7 bases. This CDR3 is built from 15 residues. The V and J ends lost 4 bases and 2 bases, in that order; junction bases with no gene match: 8. Germline values: CDR1 SGHRS, CDR2 YFSETQ. CDR3 DNA sequence: TGCGCCAGCAGCAGTTTGCCGGGACAGCAAGAGACCCAGTACTTC. Protein sequence: CASSSLPGQQETQYF.

The chain employs TRBV7-2 and TRBJ2-3; D might be TRBD2 (5 bases). The germline gives CDR1 SGHTA, CDR2 FQGNSA. This CDR3 region has 17 residues. V lost 1 base, J lost 5 bases, and 19 bases lay in between. The CDR3 DNA reads TGTGCCAGCAGCTTAGGGGCTTCTGGACTGGGAGTAGATACGCAGTATTTT. This gives the protein CASSLGASGLGVDTQYF.

The chain carries TRBV9 and TRBJ2-7; D is perhaps TRBD2 (5 bases). This CDR3 contains 12 residues. The V and J ends lost 4 bases and 7 bases respectively, with 12 bases between them. Germline V CDR1 and CDR2: SGDLS, YYNGEE. The DNA of the CDR3 is TGTGCCAGCAGCCCCGGGAAAGGGGAGCAGTACTTC. It is translated as CASSPGKGEQYF.

This clone showed up just once. The rearrangement links TRBV7-8 to TRBJ2-1, with 7 bases that match TRBD2. Germline CDR1 SGHVS, CDR2 FQNEAQ. The ends lost 5 bases at V and 3 bases at J; junction bases unmatched: 7. The CDR3 is 15 residues long. CDR3 sequence: CASSPLANIYNEQFF. DNA of the CDR3: TGTGCCAGCAGCCCACTAGCGAATATCTACAATGAGCAGTTCTTC.

The chain is built from TRBV4-2 and TRBJ2-2, with unresolved D. The V and J ends lost 3 bases and 1 base respectively, with 6 bases between them. This CDR3 has 14 amino acids. Germline lookup yields CDR1 LGHNA and CDR2 YNFKEQ. For the CDR3, the DNA is TGTGCCAGCAGCCAGCTAATGAACACCGGGGAGCTGTTTTTT. Translated, it gives CASSQLMNTGELFF.

The chain uses TRBV9 and TRBJ2-6; the match to TRBD1 covers 7 bases. Germline CDR1 and CDR2: SGDLS and YYNGEE. CDR3 length: 15 residues. V was clipped by 0 bases and J by 3 bases; unmatched bases: 0. CDR3 amino acids: CASSVDRGGANVLTF. Written as DNA, the CDR3 is TGTGCCAGCAGCGTAGACAGGGGTGGGGCCAACGTCCTGACTTTC. The whole variable domain, remainder taken from reference TRBV9 and TRBJ2-6, is DSGVTQTPKHLITATGQRVTLRCSPRSGDLSVYWYQQSLDQGLQFLIQYYNGEERAKGNILERFSAQQFPDLHSELNLSSLELGDSALYFCASSVDRGGANVLTFGAGSRLTVL.

The chain uses TRBV18 and TRBJ2-7; 8 nucleotides line up with TRBD2. CDR3 length: 15 residues. Germline values: CDR1 KGHSH, CDR2 LQKENI. V dropped 3 bases and J dropped 4; count of bases not matched to a gene: 8. The CDR3 protein is CASSPTSGSIYEQYF. CDR3 DNA: TGTGCCAGCTCACCTACCAGCGGGAGTATTTACGAGCAGTACTTC. The full variable domain, its missing parts supplied by reference TRBV18 and TRBJ2-7, is NAGVMQNPRHLVRRRGQEARLRCSPMKGHSHVYWYRQLPEEGLKFMVYLQKENIIDESGMPKERFSAEFPKEGPSILRIQQVVRGDSAAYFCASSPTSGSIYEQYFGPGTRLTVT.

The chain links TRBV7-9 to TRBJ2-7, with a weak D call TRBD1 (6 bases). V was cut by 7 bases and J by 2 bases, with 15 bases left in between. There are 14 residues in the CDR3. Per germline, CDR1 SEHNR and CDR2 FQNEAQ (reference sequence). The CDR3 is CASTLTGGPYEQYF. Here the CDR3 DNA reads TGTGCCAGCACCTTGACAGGAGGTCCCTACGAGCAGTACTTC. The full variable domain, in which reference TRBV7-9 and TRBJ2-7 provide the parts outside the CDR3, is DTGVSQNPRHKITKRGQNVTFRCDPISEHNRLYWYRQTLGQGPEFLTYFQNEAQLEKSRLLSDRFSAERPKGSFSTLEIQRTEQGDSAMYLCASTLTGGPYEQYFGPGTRLTVT.

The genes are TRBV5-4 and TRBJ2-3; 10 bases are shared with TRBD2. In germline, CDR1 is SGHNT, CDR2 YYREEE (reference sequence). This CDR3 has 15 residues. Trimming removed 5 bases from V and 1 base from J; junction bases left unmatched: 4. The CDR3 is CASSQGTSGTDTQYF. CDR3 DNA: TGTGCCAGCAGTCAGGGGACTAGCGGCACAGATACGCAGTATTTT.

CDR3 nucleotides: TGTGCCAGCAGTGGCGAGTACAATGAGCAGTTCTTC. Residues: CASSGEYNEQFF. This sequence joins TRBV2 and TRBJ2-1; no clear D gene. Germline assignment: CDR1 SNHLY and CDR2 FYNNEI. V lost 4 bases, J lost 4 bases, and 5 bases lay in between. There are 12 residues in the CDR3.

This chain links TRBV5-3 with TRBJ2-3; TRBD1 might be the D (7 bases). TRBV5-3 falls under the ORF class, with uncertain function. V was pared by 3 bases and J by 3 bases, with 11 bases between. The CDR3 has 14 residues. As DNA, the CDR3 is TGTGCCAGAAGCTGGGGGGACAGAACAGATACGCAGTATTTT. Translated, it gives CARSWGDRTDTQYF.

The chain combines TRBV2 with TRBJ2-7; D is possibly TRBD2 (5 bases). CDR1 is SNHLY, CDR2 FYNNEI, per germline. The CDR3 consists of 13 residues. Deletions cut 5 bases from V and 2 bases from J, with 10 bases between. CDR3 sequence reads: CASSSGTTYEQYF. CDR3 sequence (DNA): TGTGCCAGCAGTAGCGGTACTACCTACGAGCAGTACTTC.

This sequence joins TRBV7-2 and TRBJ2-7; maybe TRBD2 (7 bases). The CDR3 spans 14 residues. Germline lookup yields CDR1 SGHTA and CDR2 FQGNSA. CDR3 sequence: CASRQLGGDYEQYF. In DNA form, the CDR3 reads TGTGCTTCCCGCCAACTAGGGGGGGACTACGAGCAGTACTTC. The full variable domain, completed using reference TRBV7-2 and TRBJ2-7, is GAGVSQSPSNKVTEKGKDVELRCDPISGHTALYWYRQSLGQGLEFLIYFQGNSAPDKSGLPSDRFSAERTGGSVSTLTIQRTQQEDSAVYLCASRQLGGDYEQYFGPGTRLTVT.

The rearrangement joins TRBV9 to TRBJ2-1; 16 positions agree with TRBD2. V lost 0 bases, J lost 2 bases, and 5 bases stayed unmatched. The CDR3 spans 19 residues. The germline V gene encodes CDR1 SGDLS and CDR2 YYNGEE. The CDR3 sequence: CASSVGGTSGRAAYNEQFF. Written as DNA, the CDR3 is TGTGCCAGCAGCGTAGGAGGGACTAGCGGGAGGGCCGCCTACAATGAGCAGTTCTTC. The entire variable domain, with the rest obtained from reference TRBV9 and TRBJ2-1, is as follows: DSGVTQTPKHLITATGQRVTLRCSPRSGDLSVYWYQQSLDQGLQFLIQYYNGEERAKGNILERFSAQQFPDLHSELNLSSLELGDSALYFCASSVGGTSGRAAYNEQFFGPGTRLTVL.